This is a list of T cell receptor beta chains from one sample in a study of T cell responses to AZD1222 COVID-19 vaccine. Assay: immunoSEQ multiplex PCR; the TCRdb copy retains only in-frame clones and omits some. The table lists approximately 130,000 clones, 70% to 90% of them singletons, with 5% to 6% in the top ten. The material sequenced was peripheral blood, taken 28 days after the second AZD1222 dose. The receptors stem from an adult who received the AZD1222 COVID-19 vaccine. Each CDR3 is given with its conserved first and last residue. A D gene is named only where the DNA matches it firmly. Some rows have no size entry. The others give once, few or many, or a class for an expanded clone.

cdr3_nt cdr3_aa j_call clone_size d_call v_call
TGTGCCAGCAGTTCAAGCTCTGGGGCCAACGTCCTGACTTTC CASSSSSGANVLTF TRBJ2-6 - - TRBV6-5
TGTGCCAGCAGCGCCGAGGAGGACTATGGCTACACCTTC CASSAEEDYGYTF TRBJ1-2 - - TRBV2
TGTGCCAGCAGCCCAGGGTTCTCCCCGCTCCACGAGCAGTACTTC CASSPGFSPLHEQYF TRBJ2-7 - - TRBV3-1/TRBV3-2
TGCGCCAGCAGCTTGGGGACGAGGGGCACTGAAGCTTTCTTT CASSLGTRGTEAFF TRBJ1-1 once - TRBV5-1
TGTGCCAGCACCCGGACAGGGGCCCTATCCTCCTATAATTCACCCCTCCACTTT CASTRTGALSSYNSPLHF TRBJ1-6 - TRBD1 TRBV2
TGTGCCAGCAGGAAGGGGGAGAGCAACGAGCAGTACTTC CASRKGESNEQYF TRBJ2-7 - - TRBV2
TGTGCCAGCAGCCCTTTGGGAGCGGAGAACACTGAAGCTTTCTTT CASSPLGAENTEAFF TRBJ1-1 - - TRBV7-3
TGTGCCTGTACTAGCGGCCGCACAGATACGCAGTATTTT CACTSGRTDTQYF TRBJ2-3 - TRBD2 TRBV30
TGTGCCAGCTCTCCGGGGGACTATGGCTACACCTTC CASSPGDYGYTF TRBJ1-2 - - TRBV12-3/TRBV12-4
TGTGCCAGCAGTGGAATTTCAGACTATGGCTACACCTTC CASSGISDYGYTF TRBJ1-2 - - TRBV12-3/TRBV12-4
TGTGCCAGCAGCTCCCGGGACAGGACCTATGGCTACACCTTC CASSSRDRTYGYTF TRBJ1-2 - TRBD1 TRBV7-2
TGCGCCAGCAGTGGGGGTATGGGAGACAATGAGCAGTTCTTC CASSGGMGDNEQFF TRBJ2-1 - - TRBV10-1
TGCGCCAGCAGCCCCGCTAGCGGGAGTGGTGAGCAGTTCTTC CASSPASGSGEQFF TRBJ2-1 - TRBD2 TRBV5-1
TGTGCCATTTGGACAGGGAATAGCAATCAGCCCCAGCATTTT CAIWTGNSNQPQHF TRBJ1-5 - TRBD1 TRBV10-3
TGTGCCAGCAGCGCACTCCGCCAAGTTGAAAAACTGTTTTTT CASSALRQVEKLFF TRBJ1-4 - - TRBV7-9
TGCGCCAGCAGCTTGGGACTAGCTCTGGATGAGCAGTTCTTC CASSLGLALDEQFF TRBJ2-1 once TRBD2 TRBV5-1
TGTGCCAGCAGTGAATCGACTAGCGGGATCTACGAGCAGTACTTC CASSESTSGIYEQYF TRBJ2-7 - TRBD2 TRBV28
TGTGCCTGGACGGCATTGGTGAACACTGAAGCTTTCTTT CAWTALVNTEAFF TRBJ1-1 - - TRBV30